These 6 T cell receptor beta chains came from one sample sequenced in a study of regulatory T cells in long-lasting Graves disease. Sample time point: newly diagnosed GD, antithyroid drugs for less than 3 months. Researchers made the TCR library from RNA that was extracted from PBMCs. In building TCR beta libraries, iRepertoire HTBI primers were used together with Arm-PCR of CDR3 regions. TCRdb reprocessed the multiplex PCR reads with MiXCR, giving one entry per CDR3 protein. The data show hundreds of thousands of distinct CDR3 sequences, roughly 15% seen once. These data were also filed under a second study, of T cells in Graves' hyperthyroidism and ophthalmopathy.

This sample comprised peripheral blood mononuclear cells (PBMCs), obtained at new diagnosis, from a patient treated with antithyroid drugs. All receptors derive from a woman aged 40 to 50 with Graves disease.

The chain couples TRBV6-1 to TRBJ1-2; 8 nucleotides match TRBD1. CDR3 size: 15 residues. Trimming at V came to 5 bases and at J to 0 bases, leaving 5 bases not matched to a gene. Germline V gene data show CDR1 as MNHNS and CDR2 as SASEGT. The chain's CDR3 is CASSPTGEANYGYTF. In DNA form, the CDR3 reads TGTGCCAGCAGTCCGACAGGGGAAGCTAACTATGGCTACACCTTC.

This clonotype has only one observation. A much larger clone sits a single nucleotide away, making a read error possible. The chain is built from TRBV6-2 or TRBV6-3 and TRBJ1-3; TRBD1 might be the D (6 bases). CDR3 size: 16 residues. V was clipped by 6 bases and J by 6 bases, with 21 bases between them. Looked up from germline, CDR1 is MNHEY and CDR2 is SVGEGT. The CDR3 DNA follows: TGTGCCAGCAGCTCTAACGACAGGATTCCAGCAAACACCATATATTTT. Translating it yields CASSSNDRIPANTIYF.

This clonotype was found a few times. The chain uses TRBV5-6 and TRBJ2-2, with D possibly TRBD2 on 5 matching bases. There are 13 residues in the CDR3. Trimming shortened V by 1 base and J by 5 bases, and 6 bases separated the two germline ends. The germline V gene encodes CDR1 SGHDT and CDR2 YYEEEE. CDR3 region: CASSLQRTGELFF. CDR3 DNA sequence: TGTGCCAGCAGCTTGCAGCGGACCGGGGAGCTGTTTTTT.

This clonotype occurred a few times. The rearrangement joins TRBV6-5 to TRBJ1-1; tentative D call: TRBD1 (6 bases). Germline V CDR1 and CDR2: MNHEY, SVGAGI. The CDR3 length is 12 residues. The V end lost 2 bases, the J end lost 6 bases, and 7 bases lay between the germline ends. The CDR3 nucleotides read TGTGCCAGCAGTTACAGGGGGGCTGAAGCTTTCTTT. This sequence encodes CASSYRGAEAFF.

Concerning this clonotype itself: A read error likely explains this, since a far larger clone differs by one base. The rearrangement joins TRBV7-2 to TRBJ2-1, with D perhaps matching TRBD1 (7 bases). CDR1 is SGHTA, CDR2 FQGNSA, per germline. V lost 8 bases and J 2 bases, leaving 16 bases between the germline ends. The CDR3 totals 15 residues. This CDR3 is CASGRGRGPYNEQFF. The CDR3 DNA is TGTGCCAGCGGGCGGGGTAGGGGGCCCTACAATGAGCAGTTCTTC. The full variable domain, completed using reference TRBV7-2 and TRBJ2-1, is GAGVSQSPSNKVTEKGKDVELRCDPISGHTALYWYRQSLGQGLEFLIYFQGNSAPDKSGLPSDRFSAERTGGSVSTLTIQRTQQEDSAVYLCASGRGRGPYNEQFFGPGTRLTVL.

This sequence joins TRBV7-6 and TRBJ1-4; 10 bases match TRBD1. The CDR3 spans 18 residues. CDR1 and CDR2 from the germline V gene are SGHVS and FNYEAQ. J lost 6 bases, V lost 3 bases, and 13 bases had no gene match. CDR3 DNA: TGTGCCAGCAGCTTGACCCCGGGACAGGGGTCTTCCCATGAAAAACTGTTTTTT. Residues: CASSLTPGQGSSHEKLFF.